Each of the 18 T cell receptor beta chains below was sequenced from the same sample in a study of cytomegalovirus exposure and HLA in healthy donors. Using immunoSEQ multiplex PCR, the repertoire was profiled, and TCRdb retains in-frame clones only, with some absent. The table shows over 150,000 clones, with roughly 89% occurring only once. The sequenced sample was PBMCs. The origin of the receptors is a woman younger than 30 in good health and CMV-seropositive.

This chain joins TRBV28 and TRBJ2-7, with a possible D match to TRBD2 (5 bases). Trimming pared 2 bases from V and 0 bases from J, leaving 17 bases between. This CDR3 is 17 amino acids long. Germline CDR1 reads MDHEN; CDR2 reads SYDVKM. In nucleotides, the CDR3 is TGTGCCAGCAGTTTAAATGACTATGAGACGAGCTCCTACGAGCAGTACTTC. As protein: CASSLNDYETSSYEQYF.

The rearrangement links TRBV19 to TRBJ1-1; D may be TRBD1 (6 bases). V was pared by 9 bases and J by 5 bases, with 16 bases between. This CDR3 comprises 13 residues. Per germline, CDR1 LNHDA and CDR2 SQIVND (reference sequence). CDR3 DNA sequence: TGTGCCAGGTGGGGGGGGCGTGGGACTGAAGCTTTCTTT. Its translation is CARWGGRGTEAFF.

CDR3 amino acids: CASSLVAFHEQYF. As DNA, the CDR3 is TGTGCCAGCAGCTTAGTTGCGTTCCACGAGCAGTACTTC. The chain employs TRBV7-9 and TRBJ2-7, with D unclear. CDR1 and CDR2 from the germline V gene are SEHNR and FQNEAQ (reference sequence). This CDR3 has 13 amino acids. The V end lost 1 base, the J end lost 5 bases, and 9 bases lay between the germline ends. Full variable domain (rest looked up from reference TRBV7-9 and TRBJ2-7): DTGVSQNPRHKITKRGQNVTFRCDPISEHNRLYWYRQTLGQGPEFLTYFQNEAQLEKSRLLSDRFSAERPKGSFSTLEIQRTEQGDSAMYLCASSLVAFHEQYFGPGTRLTVT.

The chain uses TRBV4-3 and TRBJ2-3; 10 bases agree with TRBD1. V was clipped by 0 bases and J by 6 bases; unmatched bases: 6. Germline CDR1 is LGHNA and CDR2 is YSLEER. The CDR3 has 16 residues. CDR3 sequence: CASSQDPGQGLDTQYF. The CDR3 DNA is TGCGCCAGCAGCCAAGACCCGGGACAGGGGTTGGATACGCAGTATTTT.

This clone was counted a single time. The rearrangement uses TRBV4-2 and TRBJ2-3; the D is unclear. The germline V and J ends were trimmed by 1 base and 0 bases, with 14 bases remaining between them. This CDR3 has 17 amino acids. In germline, CDR1 is LGHNA, CDR2 YNFKEQ. Written as DNA, the CDR3 is TGTGCCAGCAGCCAAGGGTTAAGACAACCCAGCACAGATACGCAGTATTTT. This codes for CASSQGLRQPSTDTQYF.

The rearrangement links TRBV2 to TRBJ2-2; no definite D call. Germline V CDR1 and CDR2: SNHLY, FYNNEI. V lost 2 bases to trimming and J lost 4 bases, with 11 bases between them. The CDR3 contains 15 residues. CDR3 DNA sequence: TGTGCCAGCAGTGAATGGCTTTCAGGCACCGGGGAGCTGTTTTTT. Translating gives CASSEWLSGTGELFF.

The chain combines TRBV5-1 with TRBJ2-1; 9 bases match TRBD2. The trim removed 4 bases at V and 2 bases at J, leaving 4 bases unmatched. Germline CDR1 reads SGHRS; CDR2 reads YFSETQ. The CDR3 length is 15 residues. The CDR3 DNA is TGCGCCAGCAGCGAGGGACTAGCAGCCTACAATGAGCAGTTCTTC. This encodes CASSEGLAAYNEQFF.

The genes are TRBV7-3 and TRBJ2-1, with D perhaps matching TRBD1 (5 bases). This CDR3 has 15 residues. With 1 base removed from V and 2 bases from J, the gap between germline ends came to 9 bases. In germline, CDR1 is SGHTA, CDR2 FQGTGA. CDR3 amino acids: CASSLKQGTYNEQFF. The CDR3 coding sequence is TGTGCCAGCAGCTTAAAGCAGGGCACCTACAATGAGCAGTTCTTC.

This clone has just one count. This chain links TRBV9 with TRBJ1-4; 8 bases align to TRBD1. Germline V gene data show CDR1 as SGDLS and CDR2 as YYNGEE. This CDR3 has 15 amino acids. J lost 5 bases, V lost 0 bases, and 3 bases had no gene match. CDR3 sequence (DNA): TGTGCCAGCAGCGTAGAACAGGGGGTAAATGAAAAACTGTTTTTT. It encodes CASSVEQGVNEKLFF.

The chain couples TRBV15 to TRBJ1-2; tentatively, D is TRBD1 (6 bases). There are 12 residues in the CDR3. V was shortened by 5 bases and J by 4 bases, with 8 bases between the two germline ends. In germline, CDR1 is LNHNV, CDR2 YYDKDF (reference sequence). CDR3 nucleotides: TGTGCCACCAGCCAGGGGACCTATGGCTACACCTTC. Protein: CATSQGTYGYTF.

J is TRBJ2-5 and V is TRBV6-1, with 7 bases fitting TRBD1. Germline values: CDR1 MNHNS, CDR2 SASEGT. The length of the CDR3 is 14 residues. V shed 4 bases and J 3 bases; nucleotides not matched to a gene: 5. CDR3 DNA sequence: TGTGCCAGCAGTGGGGACAGAACAAAAGAGACCCAGTACTTC. Its translation: CASSGDRTKETQYF.

V gene TRBV15 combines with J gene TRBJ2-7; no reliable D call. Trimming took off 1 base at V and 5 bases at J, with 12 bases between the two ends. The V gene's germline CDR1 is LNHNV and CDR2 YYDKDF (reference sequence). The CDR3 extends over 14 amino acids. In DNA form, the CDR3 reads TGTGCCACCAGCAGAGGAGCGAGCATCAACGAGCAGTACTTC. It specifies CATSRGASINEQYF.

The genes are TRBV9 and TRBJ2-1; D not resolved. The CDR3 contains 13 residues. Germline V gives CDR1 SGDLS, CDR2 YYNGEE. V lost 3 bases and J 4 bases, leaving 8 bases between the germline ends. The CDR3 reads CASSARNYNEQFF. The CDR3 nucleotides read TGTGCCAGCAGCGCTAGAAATTACAATGAGCAGTTCTTC.

This chain joins TRBV5-1 and TRBJ1-4; D gene ambiguous. V gave up 1 base and J gave up 0 bases, with 7 bases separating them. Germline CDR1 and CDR2: SGHRS and YFSETQ. This CDR3 spans 15 amino acids. CDR3 protein: CASSLRTATNEKLFF. The CDR3 DNA reads TGCGCCAGCAGCTTGAGGACTGCAACTAATGAAAAACTGTTTTTT.

The chain recombines TRBV6-5 with TRBJ2-5; TRBD2 might be the D (5 bases). The CDR3 totals 12 residues. The ends were cut back, 7 bases at V and 5 bases at J, with 11 bases in the middle. CDR1 MNHEY and CDR2 SVGAGI come from the germline V gene. The CDR3 bases are TGTGCCAGCACCAACGGGGTTGAGACCCAGTACTTC. This codes for CASTNGVETQYF.

The V and J genes are TRBV27 and TRBJ1-1; the D gene is possibly TRBD1 (6 bases). The CDR3 runs 17 residues. V was cut by 5 bases and J by 1 base, with 20 bases left in between. Germline lookup yields CDR1 MNHEY and CDR2 SMNVEV (reference sequence). The CDR3 here is CASSPDPGTISNTEAFF. DNA of the CDR3: TGTGCCAGCAGTCCCGACCCCGGGACAATTTCGAACACTGAAGCTTTCTTT.

The V gene is TRBV29-1, the J gene TRBJ2-7; TRBD1 matches 8 bases. CDR1 SQVTM and CDR2 ANQGSEA come from the germline V gene. V lost 2 bases and J lost 3; bases outside the gene matches: 6. CDR3 length: 14 amino acids. CDR3 protein: CSVENRDRGYEQYF. CDR3 in DNA: TGCAGCGTTGAAAATCGCGACAGGGGCTACGAGCAGTACTTC.

The V and J genes are TRBV5-3 and TRBJ1-5; 10 bases line up with TRBD1. TRBV5-3 is assigned to the ORF class and has an uncertain function. This CDR3 contains 18 residues. With V trimmed by 7 bases and J by 3 bases, 16 bases remained unmatched. The CDR3 nucleotides are TGTGCCAGAGCCATGACCCGCGGGACAGGGGCATCCAATCAGCCCCAGCATTTT. Encoded protein: CARAMTRGTGASNQPQHF.